The 29 T cell receptor beta chains listed next were all sequenced from one sample in a study of shared clonotypes between healthy human individuals. Here immunoSEQ multiplex PCR was the method, and the copy in TCRdb shows in-frame clones only, minus some. The sample lists some 2.1 million clones, 93% seen once, with less than 2% in the top ten. CD45RO-negative cells were positively selected for CCR7, leaving out terminally differentiated effector memory CD45RA+ cells. Sequencing was carried out using naive CD8+ T cells from PBMCs. The source is a man aged 18 to 35 in good health. Some clones in this sample may be carry-over from other donors' samples.

The V call is TRBV25-1, the J call TRBJ2-5; 8 nucleotides align to TRBD1. The CDR3 is 13 residues long. Unmatched junction bases numbered 2, after V lost 3 bases and J lost 5 bases. Germline lookup yields CDR1 MGHDK and CDR2 SYGVNS. CDR3 sequence reads: CASSEDRAETQYF. CDR3 DNA: TGTGCCAGCAGTGAGGACAGGGCGGAGACCCAGTACTTC. Variable domain in full (rest from reference TRBV25-1 and TRBJ2-5): EADIYQTPRYLVIGTGKKITLECSQTMGHDKMYWYQQDPGMELHLIHYSYGVNSTEKGDLSSESTVSRIRTEHFPLTLESARPSHTSQYLCASSEDRAETQYFGPGTRLLVL.

The table lists this clone with a count of one. The chain combines TRBV7-9 with TRBJ2-1; D is ambiguous. The CDR3 length is 11 residues. Per germline, CDR1 SEHNR and CDR2 FQNEAQ (reference sequence). The V end lost 7 bases, the J end lost 7 bases, and 8 bases lay between the germline ends. The CDR3 loop is CASNPLNEQFF. The CDR3 DNA follows: TGTGCCAGCAACCCTCTGAATGAGCAGTTCTTC.

The chain employs TRBV11-2 and TRBJ2-1; 9 nucleotides match TRBD2. The CDR3 has 15 residues. The J segment lost 4 bases and the V segment lost 5 bases, leaving 6 bases of the junction unmatched. The germline V gene has CDR1 SGHAT and CDR2 FQNNGV. As DNA, the CDR3 is TGTGCCAGCAGCACTTGGACTAGCGATTACAATGAGCAGTTCTTC. The encoded protein is CASSTWTSDYNEQFF.

The CDR3 nucleotides are TGTGCCAGCGGGTATCAGGGGGTGGGTGGCTACACCTTC. Protein product: CASGYQGVGGYTF. The J gene is TRBJ1-2, the V gene TRBV27; TRBD1 matches at 7 bases. V lost 8 bases and J lost 7; bases outside the gene matches: 10. Per germline, CDR1 MNHEY and CDR2 SMNVEV (reference sequence). The CDR3 consists of 13 residues.

The CDR3 loop reads CAWSPGTEQFF. The CDR3 nucleotides read TGTGCCTGGAGCCCCGGGACAGAGCAGTTCTTC. The chain carries TRBV30 and TRBJ2-1; possible D gene TRBD1, 6 bases. CDR1 is GTSNPN and CDR2 is SVGIG in the germline V gene (reference sequence). The CDR3 sequence is 11 residues long. V gave up 3 bases and J gave up 10 bases, with 10 bases separating them.

This clone was detected once. The chain uses TRBV28 and TRBJ1-5, with a possible D match to TRBD1 (5 bases). The length of the CDR3 is 13 residues. V lost 2 bases, J lost 4 bases, and 6 bases lay in between. Per germline, CDR1 MDHEN and CDR2 SYDVKM. The CDR3 reads CASSLGANQPQHF. CDR3 nucleotides: TGTGCCAGCAGTTTAGGGGCGAATCAGCCCCAGCATTTT.

Here the CDR3 DNA reads TGCGCCAGCAGCCCCGGGAGGGGATCGAACGAGCAGTACTTC. This translates into CASSPGRGSNEQYF. The chain carries TRBV5-1 and TRBJ2-7; 8 bases are a match to TRBD2. Trimming at V came to 4 bases and at J to 5 bases, leaving 8 bases not matched to a gene. From germline, CDR1 is SGHRS and CDR2 YFSETQ. CDR3 size: 14 residues. Full variable domain (missing parts from reference TRBV5-1 and TRBJ2-7): KAGVTQTPRYLIKTRGQQVTLSCSPISGHRSVSWYQQTPGQGLQFLFEYFSETQRNKGNFPGRFSGRQFSNSRSEMNVSTLELGDSALYLCASSPGRGSNEQYFGPGTRLTVT.

The rearrangement links TRBV5-1 to TRBJ2-1, with D perhaps matching TRBD1 or TRBD2 (5 bases each). Looked up from germline, CDR1 is SGHRS and CDR2 is YFSETQ. The CDR3 is 15 residues long. Between the trimmed V and J ends, which lost 2 bases and 8 bases, there was a span of 17 bases. The CDR3 loop reads CASSFRDPSGDEQFF. The CDR3 DNA follows: TGCGCCAGCAGCTTCCGGGACCCCTCGGGCGATGAGCAGTTCTTC.

The chain is built from TRBV9 and TRBJ2-3; 14 bases agree with TRBD2. CDR3 length: 17 amino acids. In germline, CDR1 is SGDLS, CDR2 YYNGEE. The junction had 12 bases not matched to a gene; V was cut back by 3 bases and J by 9 bases. CDR3 DNA sequence: TGTGCCAGCAGCGCTGCCGGAGGACTAGCGGGAGGAGGGACGCAGTATTTT. It yields the protein CASSAAGGLAGGGTQYF.

The chain uses TRBV10-2 and TRBJ1-1, with D uncertain. This CDR3 has 11 residues. The V gene lost 7 bases and the J gene lost 0 bases, with 3 bases spanning the gap. Germline V lookup: CDR1 WSHSY, CDR2 SAAADI. The CDR3 DNA reads as TGCGCCAGCATGGTGAACACTGAAGCTTTCTTT. It codes for CASMVNTEAFF.

The chain uses TRBV28 and TRBJ1-2; a weak D match, TRBD1 (5 bases). The CDR3 length is 15 residues. CDR1 is MDHEN, CDR2 SYDVKM, per germline. Deletions cut 3 bases from V and 4 bases from J, with 15 bases between. This CDR3 reads CASSFSGTPTYGYTF. As DNA, the CDR3 is TGTGCCAGCAGTTTCTCCGGGACTCCGACCTATGGCTACACCTTC.

The V and J genes are TRBV10-1 and TRBJ2-5; 8 bases line up with TRBD1. CDR3 length equals 16 residues. Germline V gene data show CDR1 as WNHNN and CDR2 as SYGVQD (reference sequence). Unmatched junction bases numbered 5, after V lost 0 bases and J lost 2 bases. The DNA for the CDR3 is TGCGCCAGCAGTGAGTCGGTTGGACAGGGACAAGAGACCCAGTACTTC. Amino acids: CASSESVGQGQETQYF.

The chain uses TRBV28 and TRBJ2-1, with D possibly TRBD1 on 6 matching bases. The CDR3 is 15 amino acids. V shed 5 bases and J shed 1 base, with 12 bases lying between them. Germline V CDR1 and CDR2: MDHEN, SYDVKM. The CDR3 sequence is CASSPYRDSYNEQFF. CDR3 nucleotides: TGTGCCAGCAGTCCATACAGGGATTCCTACAATGAGCAGTTCTTC.

On this clone itself: The sample has other DNA sequences that encode this CDR3 too. The chain uses TRBV28 and TRBJ2-1; D is tentatively TRBD1 or TRBD2 (5 bases each). V shed 6 bases and J shed 10 bases, with 10 bases lying between them. The CDR3 consists of 11 residues. Germline CDR1 MDHEN, CDR2 SYDVKM. The CDR3 nucleotides read TGTGCCAGCAGCCCAGGGAGCGAGCAGTTCTTC. Translated, it gives CASSPGSEQFF.

This chain links TRBV10-3 with TRBJ2-2; TRBD2 matches 10 bases. Per the germline V gene, CDR1 is ENHRY and CDR2 is SYGVKD. The junction had 6 bases not matched to a gene; V was cut back by 4 bases and J by 1 base. The CDR3 extends over 17 amino acids. The CDR3 coding sequence is TGTGCCATCAGTGTGGAAAGACTAGCGGGGAACACCGGGGAGCTGTTTTTT. This translates into CAISVERLAGNTGELFF.

This clone occurred once. This chain connects TRBV7-2 to TRBJ2-3; 7 bases match TRBD2. The CDR3 runs to 15 residues. Germline lookup yields CDR1 SGHTA and CDR2 FQGNSA. The trim removed 0 bases at V and 5 bases at J, leaving 5 bases unmatched. CDR3 amino acids: CASSLAGGLGDTQYF. Written as DNA, the CDR3 is TGTGCCAGCAGCTTAGCGGGAGGGCTCGGAGATACGCAGTATTTT.

CDR3 amino acids: CSALHGSYEQYF. In nucleotides, the CDR3 is TGCAGCGCCCTACACGGCTCCTACGAGCAGTACTTC. This chain uses TRBV29-1 with TRBJ2-7; D remains unclear. Germline loops: CDR1 SQVTM, CDR2 ANQGSEA. The V gene lost 7 bases and the J gene lost 0 bases, with 10 bases spanning the gap. The CDR3 is 12 residues long.

Notes on this clone: This sample includes further DNA sequences coding for the same CDR3. V gene TRBV7-9 combines with J gene TRBJ2-7; D is undetermined. Germline CDR1 is SEHNR and CDR2 is FQNEAQ (reference sequence). V lost 1 base to trimming and J lost 2 bases, with 6 bases between them. This CDR3 spans 13 amino acids. The CDR3 sequence: CASSLGVPYEQYF. CDR3 coding DNA: TGTGCCAGCAGCTTAGGGGTCCCCTACGAGCAGTACTTC.

The chain is built from TRBV30 and TRBJ2-7; 7 nucleotides line up with TRBD1. The CDR3 loop spans 12 amino acids. CDR1 and CDR2 (germline): GTSNPN, SVGIG (reference sequence). Trimming at V came to 4 bases and at J to 4 bases, leaving 4 bases not matched to a gene. In nucleotides, the CDR3 is TGTGCCTGGAAAGGGACAGCTTACGAGCAGTACTTC. This sequence encodes CAWKGTAYEQYF.

V usage is TRBV27 and J usage is TRBJ2-2; D is uncertain. Trimming removed 2 bases at V and 7 bases at J, with 11 bases between. Germline V gene data show CDR1 as MNHEY and CDR2 as SMNVEV (reference sequence). The CDR3 runs to 14 residues. The CDR3: CASSLRATNGELFF. The CDR3 nucleotides read TGTGCCAGCAGTTTACGAGCAACAAACGGGGAGCTGTTTTTT.

The genes are TRBV7-9 and TRBJ2-1; no definite D call. The CDR3 is 15 amino acids. Germline CDR1 SEHNR, CDR2 FQNEAQ (reference sequence). The V end was cut by 2 bases, the J end by 0 bases, with 8 bases between. The CDR3 reads CASSLQESSYNEQFF. The CDR3 DNA reads as TGTGCCAGCAGCTTACAGGAGAGCTCCTACAATGAGCAGTTCTTC.

This clone was found a few times. This chain connects TRBV27 to TRBJ1-1; D ambiguous. The CDR3 extends over 13 amino acids. The V gene lost 8 bases and the J gene lost 7 bases, with 17 bases spanning the gap. CDR1 and CDR2 from the germline V gene are MNHEY and SMNVEV (reference sequence). CDR3 sequence (DNA): TGTGCCAGCCGTAATAACCGAGGGATTGAAGCTTTCTTT. Its translation is CASRNNRGIEAFF.

The chain couples TRBV7-9 to TRBJ2-7; D is perhaps TRBD1 (6 bases). The CDR3 is made up of 15 amino acids. V was pared by 0 bases and J by 3 bases, with 12 bases between. In germline, CDR1 is SEHNR, CDR2 FQNEAQ (reference sequence). DNA of the CDR3: TGTGCCAGCAGCTTAGCCTCAGGGGCGGGCTACGAGCAGTACTTC. Amino acids: CASSLASGAGYEQYF.

V usage is TRBV6-5 and J usage is TRBJ1-1; D not resolved. Germline CDR1 reads MNHEY; CDR2 reads SVGAGI. V lost 6 bases and J 1 base, leaving 15 bases between the germline ends. The CDR3 is 15 residues long. The CDR3 DNA sequence: TGTGCCAGCAGCCCCGCAAGCACATCGAACACTGAAGCTTTCTTT. Translated, it gives CASSPASTSNTEAFF.

This chain connects TRBV5-1 to TRBJ2-7; 9 bases are shared with TRBD1. Germline V gene sequence: CDR1 SGHRS, CDR2 YFSETQ. Trimming removed 0 bases from V and 3 bases from J; junction bases left unmatched: 7. The CDR3 is 16 amino acids. The CDR3 coding sequence is TGCGCCAGCAGCTTGGGGGCGGGACAGGGCTTCTACGAGCAGTACTTC. Its translation is CASSLGAGQGFYEQYF.

This chain joins TRBV28 and TRBJ1-2; no firm D call. V was trimmed by 2 bases and J by 7 bases, leaving 8 bases between them. This CDR3 is 12 amino acids long. Per germline, CDR1 MDHEN and CDR2 SYDVKM. The CDR3 is CASSLGPGGYTF. The CDR3 DNA follows: TGTGCCAGCAGTTTAGGACCGGGTGGCTACACCTTC.

This clone was seen a handful of times. This chain uses TRBV7-9 with TRBJ1-1, with a tentative D call TRBD1 (6 bases). The germline CDR1 and CDR2 sequences are SEHNR and FQNEAQ (reference sequence). V gave up 4 bases and J gave up 7 bases, with 19 bases separating them. CDR3 length: 15 amino acids. CDR3 in amino acids: CASSYPSGGRNEAFF. The CDR3, as DNA: TGTGCCAGCAGCTACCCCTCGGGGGGGCGGAATGAAGCTTTCTTT.

The rearrangement joins TRBV4-3 to TRBJ1-1; TRBD1 might be the D (6 bases). V dropped 4 bases and J dropped 1 base, with 13 bases sitting between them. The CDR3 contains 15 residues. Germline lookup yields CDR1 LGHNA and CDR2 YSLEER. CDR3 coding DNA: TGCGCCAGCAGCCGCCTCACAGGGACGAACACTGAAGCTTTCTTT. It specifies CASSRLTGTNTEAFF.

This rearrangement joins TRBV28 to TRBJ1-1; no clear D gene. This CDR3 spans 14 amino acids. CDR1 is MDHEN, CDR2 SYDVKM, per germline. V lost 2 bases, J lost 5 bases, and 12 bases lay in between. CDR3 sequence (DNA): TGTGCCAGCAGTTTACCGGAGGGAGATACTGAAGCTTTCTTT. This translates into CASSLPEGDTEAFF.